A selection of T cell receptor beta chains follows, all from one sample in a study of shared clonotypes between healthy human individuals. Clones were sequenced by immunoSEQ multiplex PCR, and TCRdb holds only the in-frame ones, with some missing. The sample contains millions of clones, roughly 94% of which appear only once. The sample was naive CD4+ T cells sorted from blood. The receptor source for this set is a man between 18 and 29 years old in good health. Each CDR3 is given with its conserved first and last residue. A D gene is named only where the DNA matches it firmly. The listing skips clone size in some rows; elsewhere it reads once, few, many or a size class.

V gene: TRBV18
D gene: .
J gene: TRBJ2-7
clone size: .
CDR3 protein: CASSPVRQGGFSEQYF
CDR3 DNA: TGTGCCAGCTCACCGGTTCGGCAGGGGGGTTTCTCCGAGCAGTACTTC

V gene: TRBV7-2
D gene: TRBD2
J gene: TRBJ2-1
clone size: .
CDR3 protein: CASSLKASGRLTSSNEQFF
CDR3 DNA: TGTGCCAGCAGCTTAAAGGCTAGCGGGAGGCTCACCAGTTCCAATGAGCAGTTCTTC

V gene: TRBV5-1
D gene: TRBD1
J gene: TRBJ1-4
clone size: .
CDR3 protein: CASSFSPGQPNEKLFF
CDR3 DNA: TGCGCCAGCAGCTTCTCGCCGGGACAGCCAAATGAAAAACTGTTTTTT

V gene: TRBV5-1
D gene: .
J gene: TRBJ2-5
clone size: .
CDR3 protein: CASSLAATTQETQYF
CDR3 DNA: TGCGCCAGCAGCTTGGCCGCGACTACTCAAGAGACCCAGTACTTC

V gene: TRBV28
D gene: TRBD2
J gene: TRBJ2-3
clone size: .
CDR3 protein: CASNPGGRTDTQYF
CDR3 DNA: TGTGCCAGCAATCCGGGGGGGCGCACAGATACGCAGTATTTT

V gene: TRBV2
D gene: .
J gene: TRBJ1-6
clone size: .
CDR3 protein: CASSDPGGNSPLHF
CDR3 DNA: TGTGCCAGCAGTGATCCCGGGGGCAATTCACCCCTCCACTTT

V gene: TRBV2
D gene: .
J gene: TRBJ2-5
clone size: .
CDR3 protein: CASAFANQETQYF
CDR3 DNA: TGTGCCAGCGCTTTCGCGAACCAAGAGACCCAGTACTTC

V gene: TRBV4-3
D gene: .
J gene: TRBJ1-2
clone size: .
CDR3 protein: CASRTEAGTTDGYTF
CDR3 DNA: TGCGCCAGCCGAACTGAGGCCGGGACAACGGATGGCTACACCTTC

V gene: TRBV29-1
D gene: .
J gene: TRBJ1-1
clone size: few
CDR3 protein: CSVGPLVNTEAFF
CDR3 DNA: TGCAGCGTAGGACCGTTAGTGAACACTGAAGCTTTCTTT

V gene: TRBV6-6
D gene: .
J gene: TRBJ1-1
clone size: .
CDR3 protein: CASTSGLNAEAFF
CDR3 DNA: TGTGCCAGCACCTCGGGACTTAACGCTGAAGCTTTCTTT

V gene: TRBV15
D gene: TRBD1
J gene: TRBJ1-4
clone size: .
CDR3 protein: CATSRVRGQGSEKLFF
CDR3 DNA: TGTGCCACCAGCAGAGTGAGGGGACAGGGGTCTGAAAAACTGTTTTTT

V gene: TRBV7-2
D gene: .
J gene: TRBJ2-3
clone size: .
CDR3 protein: CASSRSSGGGEYF
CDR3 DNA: TGTGCCAGCAGCCGATCCTCTGGGGGTGGGGAGTATTTT

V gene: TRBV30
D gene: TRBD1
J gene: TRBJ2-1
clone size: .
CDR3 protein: CAWSVQNVPGQGIF
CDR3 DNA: TGTGCCTGGAGTGTACAGAATGTCCCGGGACAGGGGATCTTC

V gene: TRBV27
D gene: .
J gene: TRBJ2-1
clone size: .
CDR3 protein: CASSHRVNEQFF
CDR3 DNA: TGTGCCAGCAGTCACAGGGTTAATGAGCAGTTCTTC

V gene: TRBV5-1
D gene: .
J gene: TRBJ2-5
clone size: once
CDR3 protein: CASSLPLTSQETQYF
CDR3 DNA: TGCGCCAGCAGCTTGCCGCTGACTAGCCAAGAGACCCAGTACTTC

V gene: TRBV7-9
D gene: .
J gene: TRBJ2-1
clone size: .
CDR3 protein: CASSSVSPINEQFF
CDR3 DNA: TGTGCCAGCAGCTCTGTTAGCCCAATCAATGAGCAGTTCTTC

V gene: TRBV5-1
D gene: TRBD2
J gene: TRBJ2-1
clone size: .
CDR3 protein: CASSLDSGGANEQFF
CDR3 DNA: TGCGCCAGCAGCTTGGATAGCGGGGGGGCCAATGAGCAGTTCTTC

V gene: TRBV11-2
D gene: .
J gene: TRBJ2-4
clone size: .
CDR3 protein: CASRKTQGSKNIQYF
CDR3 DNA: TGTGCCAGCAGAAAAACGCAGGGATCCAAAAACATTCAGTACTTC

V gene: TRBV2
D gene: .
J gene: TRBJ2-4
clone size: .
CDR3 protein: CASSQNSGRENIQYF
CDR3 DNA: TGTGCCAGCAGCCAAAATTCGGGACGCGAAAACATTCAGTACTTC

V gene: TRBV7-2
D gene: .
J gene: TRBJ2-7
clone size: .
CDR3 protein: CASSLGGSRHEQYF
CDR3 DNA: TGTGCCAGCAGCTTAGGAGGTTCCCGCCACGAGCAGTACTTC

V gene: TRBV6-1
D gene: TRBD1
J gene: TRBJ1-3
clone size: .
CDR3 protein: CASSGGTGVSGNTIYF
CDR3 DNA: TGTGCCAGCAGTGGCGGGACAGGGGTCTCTGGAAACACCATATATTTT

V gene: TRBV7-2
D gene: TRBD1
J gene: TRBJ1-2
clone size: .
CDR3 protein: CASSHRGYHGGGYTF
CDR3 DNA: TGTGCCAGCAGCCACAGGGGCTATCACGGGGGTGGCTACACCTTC

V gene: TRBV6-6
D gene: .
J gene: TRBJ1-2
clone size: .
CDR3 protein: CASRKPGPQNYGYTF
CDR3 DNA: TGTGCCAGCAGAAAGCCGGGACCGCAGAACTATGGCTACACCTTC

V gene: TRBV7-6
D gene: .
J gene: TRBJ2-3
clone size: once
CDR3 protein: CASSRGASSSTDTQYF
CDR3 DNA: TGTGCCAGCAGCCGCGGGGCCAGTTCTAGCACAGATACGCAGTATTTT

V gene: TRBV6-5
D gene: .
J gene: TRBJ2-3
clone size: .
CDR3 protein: CASSYSFSKDTQYF
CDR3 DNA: TGTGCCAGCAGTTACTCGTTTTCGAAGGATACGCAGTATTTT

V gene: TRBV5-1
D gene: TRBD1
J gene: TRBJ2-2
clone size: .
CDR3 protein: CASSHTGVGPNTGELFF
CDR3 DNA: TGCGCCAGCAGCCATACAGGGGTGGGCCCCAACACCGGGGAGCTGTTTTTT

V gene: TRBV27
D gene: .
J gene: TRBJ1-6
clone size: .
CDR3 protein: CASSPLRVRTSPLHF
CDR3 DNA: TGTGCCAGCAGCCCTCTCAGGGTACGGACTTCACCCCTCCACTTT

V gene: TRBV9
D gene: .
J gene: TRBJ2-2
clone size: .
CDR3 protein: CASSPTNTGELFF
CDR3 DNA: TGTGCCAGCAGCCCCACGAACACCGGGGAGCTGTTTTTT

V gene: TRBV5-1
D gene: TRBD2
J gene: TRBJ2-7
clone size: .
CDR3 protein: CASSFSGAGLDGQYF
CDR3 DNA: TGCGCCAGCAGCTTTAGCGGGGCGGGTCTCGACGGGCAGTACTTC

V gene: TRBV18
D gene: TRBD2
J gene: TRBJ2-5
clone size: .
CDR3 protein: CASSPRLAGVTSPKETQYF
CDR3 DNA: TGTGCCAGCTCACCACGACTAGCGGGAGTAACTTCCCCTAAAGAGACCCAGTACTTC

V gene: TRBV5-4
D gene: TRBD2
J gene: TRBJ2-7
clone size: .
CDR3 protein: CASSSLATSSGGVDF
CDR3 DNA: TGTGCCAGCAGTTCCCTTGCTACTAGTTCGGGGGGAGTCGACTTC

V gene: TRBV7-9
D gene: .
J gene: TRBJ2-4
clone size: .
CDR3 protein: CASSLVGGVKNIQYF
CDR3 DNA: TGTGCCAGCAGCTTAGTGGGCGGAGTGAAAAACATTCAGTACTTC

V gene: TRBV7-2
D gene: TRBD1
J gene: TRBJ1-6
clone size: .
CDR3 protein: CASSLGDRGGSPLHF
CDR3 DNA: TGTGCCAGCAGCTTAGGCGACAGGGGAGGTTCACCCCTCCACTTT

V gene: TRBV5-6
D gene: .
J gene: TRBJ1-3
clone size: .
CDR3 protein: CASSLRQGILRNTIYF
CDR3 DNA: TGTGCCAGCAGCTTGCGTCAGGGGATATTGAGAAACACCATATATTTT

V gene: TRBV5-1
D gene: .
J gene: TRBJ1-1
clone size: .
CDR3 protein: CASSLIRGSTEAFF
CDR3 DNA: TGCGCCAGCAGCTTGATAAGGGGCAGCACTGAAGCTTTCTTT

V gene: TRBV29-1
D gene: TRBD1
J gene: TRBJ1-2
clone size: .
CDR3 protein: CSAQGVVEGYTF
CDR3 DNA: TGCAGCGCCCAGGGGGTGGTTGAGGGCTACACCTTC

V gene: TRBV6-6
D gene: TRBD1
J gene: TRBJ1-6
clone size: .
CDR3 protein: CASIAQGIESSPLHF
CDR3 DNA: TGTGCCAGCATCGCACAGGGGATTGAGAGCTCACCCCTCCACTTT

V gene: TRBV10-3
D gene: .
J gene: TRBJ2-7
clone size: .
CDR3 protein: CAISKGRNSYEQYF
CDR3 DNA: TGTGCCATCAGCAAAGGGAGGAACTCCTACGAGCAGTACTTC

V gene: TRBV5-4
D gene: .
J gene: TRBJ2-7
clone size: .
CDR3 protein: CASSLAQVGPPYEQYF
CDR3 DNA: TGTGCCAGCAGCTTGGCACAGGTGGGGCCCCCCTACGAGCAGTACTTC

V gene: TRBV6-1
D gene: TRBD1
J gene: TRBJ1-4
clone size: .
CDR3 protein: CASSEATSGTGLEKLFF
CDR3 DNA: TGTGCCAGCAGTGAAGCAACATCCGGGACAGGGCTTGAAAAACTGTTTTTT

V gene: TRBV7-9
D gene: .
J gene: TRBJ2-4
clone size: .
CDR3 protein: CASSLGAWGAKNIQYF
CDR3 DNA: TGTGCCAGCAGCTTAGGGGCTTGGGGAGCGAAAAACATTCAGTACTTC

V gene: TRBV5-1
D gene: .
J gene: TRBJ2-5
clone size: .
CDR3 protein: CASSPGGVGETQYF
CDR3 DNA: TGCGCCAGCAGCCCTGGGGGAGTAGGAGAGACCCAGTACTTC

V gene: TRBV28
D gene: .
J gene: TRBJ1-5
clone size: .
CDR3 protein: CASAGGGDHSNQPQHF
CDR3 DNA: TGTGCCAGCGCAGGTGGGGGGGACCATAGCAATCAGCCCCAGCATTTT

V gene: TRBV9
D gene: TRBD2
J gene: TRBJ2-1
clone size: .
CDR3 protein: CASSVASLAGYNEQFF
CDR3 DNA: TGTGCCAGCAGCGTAGCCAGTCTAGCGGGGTACAATGAGCAGTTCTTC

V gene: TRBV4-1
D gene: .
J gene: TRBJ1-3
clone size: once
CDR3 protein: CASSQVYPPRSGNTIYF
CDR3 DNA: TGCGCCAGCAGCCAAGTATATCCGCCCCGCTCTGGAAACACCATATATTTT

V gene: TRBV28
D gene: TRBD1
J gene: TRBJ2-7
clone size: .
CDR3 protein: CASSPPGTVYEQYF
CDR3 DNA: TGTGCCAGCAGTCCTCCAGGGACAGTGTACGAGCAGTACTTC

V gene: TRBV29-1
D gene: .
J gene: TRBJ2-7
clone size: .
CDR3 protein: CSGSDGSSYEQYF
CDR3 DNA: TGCAGCGGGTCGGACGGGAGCTCCTACGAGCAGTACTTC

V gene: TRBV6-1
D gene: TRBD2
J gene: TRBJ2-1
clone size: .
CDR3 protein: CASSVTSGGSSSYNEQFF
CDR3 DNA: TGTGCCAGCAGTGTAACTAGCGGGGGATCCTCCTCCTACAATGAGCAGTTCTTC

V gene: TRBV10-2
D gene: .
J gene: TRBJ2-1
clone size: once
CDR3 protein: CASSVGSHYSQFF
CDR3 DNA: TGCGCCAGCAGTGTTGGTTCCCACTACTCGCAGTTCTTC

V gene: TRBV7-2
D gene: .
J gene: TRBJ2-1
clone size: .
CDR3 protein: CASSLLNEQFF
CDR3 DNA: TGTGCCAGCAGCCTTCTCAATGAGCAGTTCTTC

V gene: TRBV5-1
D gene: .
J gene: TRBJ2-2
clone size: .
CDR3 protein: CASSLLDPTGELFF
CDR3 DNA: TGCGCCAGCAGCTTGCTGGACCCGACCGGGGAGCTGTTTTTT

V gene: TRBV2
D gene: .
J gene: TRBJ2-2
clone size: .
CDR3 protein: CAGGPYSGSTGELFF
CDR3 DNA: TGTGCCGGGGGCCCTTACAGCGGTTCGACCGGGGAGCTGTTTTTT

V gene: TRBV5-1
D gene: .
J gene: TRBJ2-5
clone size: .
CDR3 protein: CASSGGLAVETQYF
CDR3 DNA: TGCGCCAGCAGCGGGGGGCTAGCCGTAGAGACCCAGTACTTC

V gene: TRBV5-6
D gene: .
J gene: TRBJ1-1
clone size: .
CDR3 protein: CASSWPLNTEAFF
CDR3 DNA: TGTGCCAGCAGCTGGCCCTTGAACACTGAAGCTTTCTTT

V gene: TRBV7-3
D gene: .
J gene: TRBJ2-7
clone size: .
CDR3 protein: CASSLSGPSHEQYF
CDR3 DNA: TGTGCCAGCAGCTTATCAGGTCCGTCCCACGAGCAGTACTTC

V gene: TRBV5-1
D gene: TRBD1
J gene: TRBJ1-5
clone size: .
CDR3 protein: CASSLDRGAGQPQHF
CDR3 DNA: TGCGCCAGCAGCCTGGACAGGGGTGCAGGGCAGCCCCAGCATTTT

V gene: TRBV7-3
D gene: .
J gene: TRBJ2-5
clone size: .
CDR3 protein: CASSLTIGFQETQYF
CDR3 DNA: TGTGCCAGCAGCTTAACGATAGGGTTCCAAGAGACCCAGTACTTC

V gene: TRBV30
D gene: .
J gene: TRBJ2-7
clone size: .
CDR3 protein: CAWSVEVYEQYF
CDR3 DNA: TGTGCCTGGAGTGTAGAGGTGTACGAGCAGTACTTC